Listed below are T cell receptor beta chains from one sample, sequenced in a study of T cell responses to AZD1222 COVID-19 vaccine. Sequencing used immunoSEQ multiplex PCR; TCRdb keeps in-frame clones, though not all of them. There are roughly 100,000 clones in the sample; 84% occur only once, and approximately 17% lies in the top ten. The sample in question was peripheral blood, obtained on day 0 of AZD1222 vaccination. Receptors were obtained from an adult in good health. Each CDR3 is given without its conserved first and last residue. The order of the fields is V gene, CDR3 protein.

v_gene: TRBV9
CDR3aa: ASSVALRDSPLH

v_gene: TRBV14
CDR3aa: ASSQNRASPLH

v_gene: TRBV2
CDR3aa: ASSAGGIGGYT

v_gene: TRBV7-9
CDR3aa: ASSLREVMNTEAF

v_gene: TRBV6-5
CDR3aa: ASEGGGRENYGYT

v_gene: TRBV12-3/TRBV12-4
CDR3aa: ASSLGDTYGYT

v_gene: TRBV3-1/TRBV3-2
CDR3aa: AREGTYRDRNLSSYNSPLH

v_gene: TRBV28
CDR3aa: ASSLLASGRANTQY

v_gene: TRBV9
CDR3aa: ASSVDPGLGYT

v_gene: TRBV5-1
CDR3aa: ASSLDAGSNNEQF

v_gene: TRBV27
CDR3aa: ASSLFGGGPNYGYT

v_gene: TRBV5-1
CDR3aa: ASSAPSGRVNEQF

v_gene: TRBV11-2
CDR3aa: ASSLGQGQGSYEQY

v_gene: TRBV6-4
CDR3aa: ASSDSNRGDNYGYT

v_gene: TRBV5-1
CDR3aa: ASRTTTYYTDTQY

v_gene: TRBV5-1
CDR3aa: ASSFGVGQPQH

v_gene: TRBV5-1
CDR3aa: ASPPSREWTGELF

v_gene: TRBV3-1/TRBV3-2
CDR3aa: ASSQDSSRISSGNTIY

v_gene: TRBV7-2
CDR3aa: ASSSSGTGLIYGYT

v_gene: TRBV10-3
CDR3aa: AIRRAGKDTEAF

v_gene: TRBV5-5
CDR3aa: ASSRDLGNYGYT

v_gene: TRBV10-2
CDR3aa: ASSETDRGGYT

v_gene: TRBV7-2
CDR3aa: ASSLGRNTEAF

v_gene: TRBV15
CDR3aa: ATSRDPPGAFNSPLH